A selection of T cell receptor beta chains follows, all from one sample in a study of blood T cell repertoires in COVID-19. Using immunoSEQ multiplex PCR, the repertoire was profiled, and TCRdb retains in-frame clones only, with some absent. The data contain about 140,000 clones, roughly three quarters of them singletons. The sample was PBMCs or T cells enriched from blood (not recorded which). These receptors were obtained from a woman aged 45 to 65 who had recovered from COVID-19. Both conserved end residues are part of each CDR3. The order of the fields is D gene, V gene, J gene, clone size, CDR3 DNA, CDR3 protein. The D gene is left open where the match is weak. For some rows the clone size is stated as once, few or many, or as a class when expanded; others skip it.

NA,TRBV30,TRBJ1-5,NA,TGTGCCTGGAGTAGGACATGGTCGCCGGTAAGCAATCAGCCCCAGCATTTT,CAWSRTWSPVSNQPQHF
TRBD1,TRBV7-9,TRBJ1-1,once,TGTGCCAGCAGACCAGACAGGGGACTCACTGAAGCTTTCTTT,CASRPDRGLTEAFF
NA,TRBV5-1,TRBJ1-2,NA,TGCGCCAGCAGCGAGACGGCGGGGGTCTATGGCTACACCTTC,CASSETAGVYGYTF
TRBD1,TRBV3-1/TRBV3-2,TRBJ1-6,NA,TGTGCCAGCAGCCAGAGGGACAGCAATTCACCCCTCCACTTT,CASSQRDSNSPLHF
TRBD1,TRBV19,TRBJ2-4,NA,TGTGCCAGTCAAACAGGGGGATCCAAAAACATTCAGTACTTC,CASQTGGSKNIQYF
TRBD1,TRBV28,TRBJ2-6,NA,TGTGCCAGCAGTCGCCCGGGACAGAGATCTGGGGCCAACGTCCTGACTTTC,CASSRPGQRSGANVLTF
TRBD1,TRBV5-6,TRBJ2-4,NA,TGTGCCAGCAGCCCGAGAGACAGGGGGGTTCAGTACTTC,CASSPRDRGVQYF
NA,TRBV18,TRBJ2-2,NA,TGTGCCAGCTCACCATTAGGACAGAACTCGCCCGGGGAGCTGTTTTTT,CASSPLGQNSPGELFF
NA,TRBV28,TRBJ1-2,NA,TGTGCCAGCAGTGCCCCCTTCTACACAGAAGACGGCTTGAATGGCTACACCTTC,CASSAPFYTEDGLNGYTF
TRBD1,TRBV19,TRBJ1-2,NA,TGTGCCAGCGAGACAGGGGATAACTATGGCTACACCTTC,CASETGDNYGYTF
TRBD1,TRBV20-1,TRBJ2-3,NA,TGCAGTGCTAGTATAAGGGGCCTGACAGGGGGTAGCACAGATACGCAGTATTTT,CSASIRGLTGGSTDTQYF
TRBD2,TRBV7-9,TRBJ2-2,NA,TGTGCCAGCAGCCCGGAGACTAGCGGGGACACCGGGGAGCTGTTTTTT,CASSPETSGDTGELFF
NA,TRBV6-4,TRBJ2-3,NA,TGTGCCAGCAGTGCTTATAGCACAGATACGCAGTATTTT,CASSAYSTDTQYF
NA,TRBV2,TRBJ1-6,NA,TGTGCCAGCAAACGAGGGGGGGGATCACCCCTCCACTTT,CASKRGGGSPLHF